The 21 T cell receptor beta chains presented below share a single source sample, sequenced in a study of blood T cell repertoires in COVID-19. The table came from immunoSEQ multiplex PCR; TCRdb's copy has only in-frame clones and leaves some out. The profile covers about 190,000 clones, with roughly nine tenths appearing a single time and approximately 1.1% taken by the ten largest. Source material: peripheral blood. These receptors came from a young man with acute or convalescent COVID-19.

V is TRBV28 and J is TRBJ2-7, with D tentatively TRBD2 (5 bases). Trimming took off 5 bases at V and 5 bases at J, with 16 bases between the two ends. This CDR3 is 14 amino acids long. Germline CDR1 MDHEN, CDR2 SYDVKM. The CDR3 region has the DNA TGTGCCAGCAGTATAATATCCGGGGAAAACGAGCAGTACTTC. It specifies CASSIISGENEQYF.

This chain links TRBV24-1 with TRBJ2-1; TRBD1 aligns across 11 bases. This CDR3 region has 16 residues. V dropped 9 bases and J dropped 4; count of bases not matched to a gene: 10. Per germline, CDR1 KGHDR and CDR2 SFDVKD. For the CDR3, the DNA is TGTGCCACCGGACTTCCTGGGACAGGGGGGTACAATGAGCAGTTCTTC. Its protein is CATGLPGTGGYNEQFF.

The rearrangement joins TRBV28 to TRBJ1-5, with 10 bases lining up with TRBD1. The germline V gene has CDR1 MDHEN and CDR2 SYDVKM. This CDR3 has 17 amino acids. J gave up 7 bases and V 7 bases, and 16 bases lay outside the gene matches. Here the CDR3 DNA reads TGTGCCAGCACCGCTCCAAACCGACAGGGGGCGGAGCAGCCCCAGCATTTT. Its translation is CASTAPNRQGAEQPQHF.

This rearrangement joins TRBV29-1 to TRBJ2-7; TRBD1 is a possible D gene (5 bases). Looked up from germline, CDR1 is SQVTM and CDR2 is ANQGSEA. The CDR3 spans 12 residues. Trimming removed 1 base at V and 2 bases at J, with 6 bases between. CDR3 nucleotides: TGCAGCGTTGAAGCAGGGACCTACGAGCAGTACTTC. This sequence encodes CSVEAGTYEQYF.

The chain joins TRBV28 to TRBJ2-7, with 9 bases fitting TRBD2. The CDR3 has 19 amino acids. Germline values: CDR1 MDHEN, CDR2 SYDVKM. With 7 bases clipped from V and 0 bases from J, the junction kept 19 bases outside the gene matches. The CDR3: CASTDSGLAGISSSYEQYF. The CDR3 DNA reads as TGTGCCAGCACCGATTCGGGGCTAGCGGGGATAAGTAGCTCCTACGAGCAGTACTTC.

A single count supports this clone. The J gene is TRBJ1-2, the V gene TRBV28; D perhaps matches TRBD1 (6 bases). The CDR3 has 15 amino acids. V was shortened by 2 bases and J by 8 bases, with 18 bases between the two germline ends. The germline V gene encodes CDR1 MDHEN and CDR2 SYDVKM. The DNA of the CDR3 is TGTGCCAGCAGTTTAGGCGGGAGACAGGCCTGGGGCTACACCTTC. Residues: CASSLGGRQAWGYTF.

This sequence joins TRBV5-1 and TRBJ2-3; 8 positions agree with TRBD2. Trimming cost V 5 bases and J 0 bases; bases outside gene matches: 5. There are 15 residues in the CDR3. The germline gives CDR1 SGHRS, CDR2 YFSETQ. CDR3 bases: TGCGCCAGCAGGGCTAGCGGGTATAGCACAGATACGCAGTATTTT. This gives the protein CASRASGYSTDTQYF.

The chain has TRBV10-3 and TRBJ2-1, with 11 nucleotides matching TRBD2. Germline lookup yields CDR1 ENHRY and CDR2 SYGVKD. The CDR3 runs 18 residues. Trimming took 3 bases from V and 0 from J; bases not matched to a gene: 7. The CDR3: CAISEGSGRGGSYNEQFF. In DNA, the CDR3 is TGTGCCATCAGTGAAGGTAGCGGGAGGGGCGGCTCCTACAATGAGCAGTTCTTC.

This sequence joins TRBV15 and TRBJ1-3; no clear D gene. Between the trimmed V and J ends, which lost 0 bases and 0 bases, there was a span of 6 bases. This CDR3 region has 15 residues. The germline gives CDR1 LNHNV, CDR2 YYDKDF (reference sequence). The DNA for the CDR3 is TGTGCCACCAGCAGAGATCCGAGCTCTGGAAACACCATATATTTT. Translation gives CATSRDPSSGNTIYF.

V and J are TRBV25-1 and TRBJ2-1, with 13 bases that match TRBD2. Trimming took 3 bases from V and 9 from J; bases not matched to a gene: 5. Germline V gene lookup returns CDR1 MGHDK and CDR2 SYGVNS. CDR3 length: 15 residues. The DNA of the CDR3 is TGTGCCAGCAGTGATACTAGCGGGGGGGCCGCTGAGCAGTTCTTC. Protein product: CASSDTSGGAAEQFF.

The chain is built from TRBV29-1 and TRBJ1-2, with 8 bases that match TRBD1. V gave up 7 bases and J gave up 8 bases; unmatched junction bases: 15. The CDR3 spans 14 residues. CDR1 is SQVTM, CDR2 ANQGSEA, per germline. The CDR3 loop reads CSAGVPRTGTGYTF. The CDR3 DNA reads as TGCAGCGCCGGGGTGCCTAGGACAGGGACGGGCTACACCTTC. Looking up the rest from reference TRBV29-1 and TRBJ1-2 gives the full variable domain: SAVISQKPSRDICQRGTSLTIQCQVDSQVTMMFWYRQQPGQSLTLIATANQGSEATYESGFVIDKFPISRPNLTFSTLTVSNMSPEDSSIYLCSAGVPRTGTGYTFGSGTRLTVV.

V gene TRBV6-5 combines with J gene TRBJ1-5; tentative D call: TRBD1 (5 bases). There are 13 residues in the CDR3. The germline V gene has CDR1 MNHEY and CDR2 SVGAGI. Between the trimmed V and J ends, which lost 8 bases and 4 bases, there was a span of 12 bases. CDR3 bases: TGTGCCAGCGCCTACGACAGAAATCAGCCCCAGCATTTT. Amino acid sequence: CASAYDRNQPQHF.

This chain joins TRBV6-6 and TRBJ1-2; D possibly corresponds to TRBD1 (6 bases). The V and J ends lost 8 bases and 6 bases respectively, with 34 bases between them. The length of the CDR3 is 19 residues. Germline-derived CDR1 and CDR2 are MNHNY and SVGAGI (reference sequence). This CDR3 reads CASRHDPSGGAKDQDGYTF. CDR3 in DNA: TGTGCCAGCCGTCATGATCCGTCCGGGGGGGCAAAAGATCAGGATGGCTACACCTTC.

As regards this clone: An end of the junction does not agree with germline; a read error may underlie this. The chain uses TRBV9 and TRBJ2-3, with 7 positions matching TRBD2. There are 14 residues in the CDR3. Germline CDR1 is SGDLS and CDR2 is YYNGEE. The DNA for the CDR3 is TGTGCCAGCAGCTCCATGACTAGCAAAGATACGCAGTATTTT. Protein sequence: CASSSMTSKDTQYF.

This chain links TRBV28 with TRBJ1-5; possible D gene TRBD1, 5 bases. V was shortened by 2 bases and J by 6 bases, with 11 bases between the two germline ends. The CDR3 spans 14 residues. The V gene's germline CDR1 is MDHEN and CDR2 SYDVKM. CDR3 nucleotide sequence: TGTGCCAGCAGTTTAGGGCAGGGCACTCAGCCCCAGCATTTT. Its protein is CASSLGQGTQPQHF. The complete variable domain, with remaining parts taken from reference TRBV28 and TRBJ1-5, reads DVKVTQSSRYLVKRTGEKVFLECVQDMDHENMFWYRQDPGLGLRLIYFSYDVKMKEKGDIPEGYSVSREKKERFSLILESASTNQTSMYLCASSLGQGTQPQHFGDGTRLSIL.

The chain is built from TRBV6-5 and TRBJ1-5; D not certain. This CDR3 has 13 residues. Germline V CDR1 and CDR2: MNHEY, SVGAGI. V lost 5 bases and J lost 5, with 10 bases in between. The CDR3 is CASSSGGDQPQHF. The CDR3 coding sequence is TGTGCCAGCAGTAGCGGTGGGGATCAGCCCCAGCATTTT.

The chain combines TRBV30 with TRBJ2-7; weak D call: TRBD2 (5 bases). The CDR3 consists of 15 residues. Germline CDR1 is GTSNPN and CDR2 is SVGIG (reference sequence). The V end lost 1 base, the J end lost 2 bases, and 15 bases lay between the germline ends. The CDR3: CAWSGPRELTYEQYF. Written as DNA, the CDR3 is TGTGCCTGGAGTGGACCTAGGGAGCTTACCTACGAGCAGTACTTC. The full variable domain, completed using reference TRBV30 and TRBJ2-7, is SQTIHQWPATLVQPVGSPLSLECTVEGTSNPNLYWYRQAAGRGLQLLFYSVGIGQISSEVPQNLSASRPQDRQFILSSKKLLLSDSGFYLCAWSGPRELTYEQYFGPGTRLTVT.

The V gene is TRBV4-2, the J gene TRBJ2-2; 9 nucleotides match TRBD1. Germline CDR1 LGHNA, CDR2 YNFKEQ. V was pared by 9 bases and J by 4 bases, with 9 bases of the junction left unmatched. This CDR3 has 15 amino acids. Here the CDR3 reads CASQRDRVGTGELFF. DNA of the CDR3: TGTGCCAGTCAGAGGGACAGGGTGGGCACCGGGGAGCTGTTTTTT.

This chain joins TRBV12-3 or TRBV12-4 and TRBJ1-5, with unresolved D. V was clipped by 2 bases and J by 3 bases, with 5 bases between them. This CDR3 spans 13 amino acids. The CDR3 region is CASSLIFNQPQHF. CDR3 nucleotides: TGTGCCAGCAGTTTAATCTTCAATCAGCCCCAGCATTTT.

The chain uses TRBV30 and TRBJ1-1; D is unclear. Trimming took off 4 bases at V and 1 base at J, with 7 bases between the two ends. The CDR3 runs 12 residues. CDR1 is GTSNPN, CDR2 SVGIG, per germline (reference sequence). The CDR3 region has the DNA TGTGCCTGGATTGCGGGGAACACTGAAGCTTTCTTT. It specifies CAWIAGNTEAFF.

The chain joins TRBV29-1 to TRBJ1-2; 7 nucleotides line up with TRBD1. CDR1 is SQVTM and CDR2 is ANQGSEA in the germline V gene. Unmatched junction bases numbered 3, after V lost 6 bases and J lost 2 bases. There are 12 residues in the CDR3. CDR3 DNA: TGCAGCGTGAGGGACAGAAACTATGGCTACACCTTC. This translates into CSVRDRNYGYTF. The whole variable domain, filled in from reference TRBV29-1 and TRBJ1-2, reads SAVISQKPSRDICQRGTSLTIQCQVDSQVTMMFWYRQQPGQSLTLIATANQGSEATYESGFVIDKFPISRPNLTFSTLTVSNMSPEDSSIYLCSVRDRNYGYTFGSGTRLTVV.